The present TCR beta chain was sequenced within a study of blood T cells in healthy people across ages (dated by TCRdb to 2014 to 2015). Regarding the complete study: Template switching captured roughly one uniquely barcoded TCR beta cDNA molecule per two T cells in model experiments. The study measured age-related changes in TCR beta repertoire diversity using deep sequencing normalized with unique cDNA molecular identifiers. Four age groups were formed from the donors: young (average roughly 16 years), middle-aged (approximately 39), aged (roughly 58) and long-lived (less than 85). Donors of different ages were randomly distributed across sequencing lanes to avoid experimental bias. For two donors (one aged 18 to 29 and one aged 80 or older), the study analyzed two additional independent replicas of 1 million unique cDNA reads from the same blood draw. Paper-wide results and their limitations: Compared with the aged group, the long-lived group had more naive CD4+ T cells, fewer expanded clones and increased TCR diversity, a pattern suggesting age selection. Estimates of total diversity from one million sequenced T cells were regarded as lower bounds and underestimates. Observed TCR beta diversity correlated strongly with the percentage of naive T cells measured by flow cytometry. Since profiling was done on bulk unsorted PBMCs, naive and antigen-experienced compartments could not be conclusively compared. Observed TCR beta diversity per million T cells fell roughly linearly with age, and a significant reduction was already apparent by age roughly 40. Because donor CMV infection status was unknown, age-related changes in expanded clonotypes were potentially confounded.

Trimming removed 3 bases from V and 0 bases from J, leaving 12 bases between the germline ends. From the cysteine through the phenylalanine, the CDR3 covers 15 amino acids. Only the CDR3 portion is preserved as DNA: 45 bases, with reading frame beginning at the first base. CDR1 and CDR2 were assigned from the germline V gene (reference sequence) as DFQATT and SNEGSKA. The library relied on 5' RACE. Sequencer: Illumina HiSeq 2500. A second PCR of 7 to 11 cycles was performed with a sample-barcoded 5' primer and a J-beta primer mix. A unique molecular identifier was introduced onto each TCR beta cDNA molecule by a template-switch 5' adaptor carrying 12 random nucleotides. At least 2.5 million CDR3-containing paired-end reads were obtained from each sample. The Mint cDNA synthesis kit, primed by a TRBC-specific oligonucleotide, was used to synthesize first-strand cDNA from all RNA. Following uracil-DNA glycosylase treatment, all cDNA underwent a first 18-cycle PCR with the universal primers M1SS and BC2_uni_R. On the authors' methods: Each sample was normalized by randomly selecting 1 million high-quality reads, each carrying a distinct molecular identifier. Instead of being binned into consensus sequences, reads that shared molecular identifiers were thrown out. MiTCR, with a Q25 quality threshold and the strictest error-elimination algorithm, was used for CDR3 identification, clonotype clustering and error correction. A nonparametric unseen species model using Euler transformation provided a lower-bound estimate of total TCR beta diversity. The public sequencing data were trimmed at Q25 with fastp and processed into clonotypes with MiXCR by TCRdb, which kept only in-frame beta chains. Each record represents a unique CDR3 protein, reported with the most common genes and DNA among its rows. These V and J calls are TCRdb output, not the study's own analysis. The sample data list approximately 850,000 distinct CDR3 sequences, and 55% to 70% of these were observed just once. 22% of the sample is held by the ten biggest clonotypes.

As to this clonotype: Which antigen it targets is not known. Nothing much larger sits one base from this clone, and base qualities are not available.

Systemically healthy Caucasian individuals from Russia, approximately 39 in total and aged roughly 6 to 100 years, were included as donors. About 10 milliliters of peripheral blood were collected from each donor into EDTA-treated Vacutainer tubes. Ficoll-Paque density-gradient centrifugation was used to isolate PBMCs, with at least 6.5 million obtained per sample. Trizol reagent was used to extract total RNA from the PBMCs, yielding at least 6 micrograms per sample. For every donor, flow cytometry on a PBMC aliquot measured the percentage of naive CD45RAhigh/CD27high T cells. The TCR comes from a young man in good health. The sequence is built from TRBV20-1 and TRBJ1-5; confidence is insufficient to name the D gene. The sample taken for sequencing was blood. The bases are TGCAGTGCTAGGGAGCGGGCCTCTAGCAATCAGCCCCAGCATTTT. It is translated as CSARERASSNQPQHF.